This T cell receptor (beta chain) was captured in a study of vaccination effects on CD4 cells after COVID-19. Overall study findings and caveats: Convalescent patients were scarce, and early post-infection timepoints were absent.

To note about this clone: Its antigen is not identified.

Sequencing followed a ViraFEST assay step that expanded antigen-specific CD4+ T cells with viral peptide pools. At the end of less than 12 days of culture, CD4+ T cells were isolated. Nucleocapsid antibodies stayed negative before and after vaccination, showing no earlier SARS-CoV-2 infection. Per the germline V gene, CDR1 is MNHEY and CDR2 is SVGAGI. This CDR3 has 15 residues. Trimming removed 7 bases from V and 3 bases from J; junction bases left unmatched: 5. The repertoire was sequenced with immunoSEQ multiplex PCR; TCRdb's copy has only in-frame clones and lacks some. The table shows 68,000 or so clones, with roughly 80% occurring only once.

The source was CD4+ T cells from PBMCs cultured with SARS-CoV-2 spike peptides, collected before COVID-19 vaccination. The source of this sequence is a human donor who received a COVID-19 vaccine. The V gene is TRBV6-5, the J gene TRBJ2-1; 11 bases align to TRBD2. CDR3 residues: CASISGGALYNEQFF. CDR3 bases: TGTGCCAGCATTAGCGGGGGGGCTCTCTACAATGAGCAGTTCTTC.